Sequencing of this T cell receptor (beta chain) was carried out in a study of shared clonotypes between healthy human individuals. Study context: For every donor, three CD4 naive, three CD4 memory, two CD8 naive and one CD8 memory plates were used.

The CDR3 runs 14 residues. Looked up from germline, CDR1 is SGHDT and CDR2 is YYEEEE. The V end lost 1 base, the J end lost 7 bases, and 11 bases lay between the germline ends. Data came from immunoSEQ multiplex PCR; TCRdb stores just in-frame clones and leaves some out. The sample includes roughly 1,500,000 clones, approximately 98% of them seen just once. This chain uses TRBV5-6 with TRBJ1-4, with a weak D call TRBD1 (5 bases). The material sequenced was naive CD4+ T cells sorted from blood. Subset meaning: CD45RA+ positively selected. The clonotype comes from a man aged 25 to 40 in good health. CDR3 amino acids: CASSLRGVVEKLFF. CDR3 sequence (DNA): TGTGCCAGCAGCTTGAGAGGGGTGGTTGAAAAACTGTTTTTT.